This TCR beta chain was identified in a study of blood T cell repertoires in COVID-19. Whole-study context: Spain, Italy and the United States supplied samples that represented acute and convalescent COVID-19. The cDNA or gDNA used as material had been derived from T cells, B-cell-depleted T cells, or PBMCs.

In this sample, this clone turned up a few times. In the original processing: Amplification with reference gene primers provided the estimates of nucleated cell counts. Data came from immunoSEQ multiplex PCR; TCRdb stores just in-frame clones and leaves some out. V, J and clone size were drawn from that table, and D and trimming were deduced from the DNA. The sample has 95,000 to 150,000 clones, about 82% seen once. Germline-derived CDR1 and CDR2 are SGHNT and YYREEE (reference sequence). The CDR3 sequence is 15 residues long. J lost 1 base, V lost 0 bases, and 1 base had no gene match. The material sequenced was peripheral blood. This chain uses TRBV5-4 with TRBJ2-3; 8 nucleotides line up with TRBD1. The receptor was derived from a man in his fifties or sixties with active or convalescent COVID-19. The CDR3 DNA follows: TGTGCCAGCAGCTTGGAGGGACAGGGCACAGATACGCAGTATTTT. Translation gives CASSLEGQGTDTQYF.